This T cell receptor (beta chain) is from a study of cytomegalovirus exposure and HLA in healthy donors. Study conclusions and caveats: A few chains tied to CMV proved CMV antigen-specific in vitro. Other equally common chains were less clonally expanded than HLA-associated TCR beta chains, a later analysis showed. Likely technical artifact: a cluster of highly shared sequence variants.

The ends were cut back, 6 bases at V and 5 bases at J, with 17 bases in the middle. Per the germline V gene, CDR1 is MNHNS and CDR2 is SASEGT. The CDR3 is made up of 15 amino acids. A word on this clone: Its specificity is unknown.

PCR primers comprised 60 Vbeta and 13 Jbeta primers. Clones were read by immunoSEQ multiplex PCR, and TCRdb kept only the in-frame ones, dropping some. The table has roughly 200,000 clones, over 70% seen once. The sequencing input was PBMCs. The TCR comes from an older woman in good health and CMV-seropositive. The chain employs TRBV6-1 and TRBJ1-5; TRBD1 might be the D (5 bases). The CDR3 DNA sequence: TGTGCCAGCAGAAGGGGCAGGGTTGGCGATCAGCCCCAGCATTTT. Protein product: CASRRGRVGDQPQHF.